This T cell receptor beta chain emerged from a study of blood T cells in healthy people across ages. A note on this clonotype: The antigen is undetermined.

Healthy individuals of Caucasian origin from Russia, aged roughly 6 to 100, served as donors. The germline V and J ends were trimmed by 0 bases and 0 bases, with 9 bases remaining between them. Per germline, CDR1 DFQATT and CDR2 SNEGSKA (reference sequence). The CDR3 loop spans 15 amino acids. Using a J-beta primer mix together with a sample-barcoded 5' primer, a second PCR was run for about 7 to 12 cycles. CDR3-containing paired-end reads numbering at least 2.5 million came from each sample. TCRdb reanalysed the 5' RACE reads using MiXCR and keeps one entry per CDR3 protein. The sample consists of around 870,000 distinct CDR3 sequences, 25% to 30% of them appearing once. Study observations and caveats: Per million T cells, TCR beta diversity dropped roughly linearly as age increased. Naive CD4+ cell counts and diversity both ran higher in long-lived than in aged donors.

Sequenced input: blood. This receptor was identified in a woman older than 75 in good health. The chain is built from TRBV20-1 and TRBJ1-5; tentatively, D is TRBD1 (5 bases). CDR3 nucleotide sequence: TGCAGTGCTAGAGAACGGGGGTTTAGCAATCAGCCCCAGCATTTT. Residues: CSARERGFSNQPQHF.